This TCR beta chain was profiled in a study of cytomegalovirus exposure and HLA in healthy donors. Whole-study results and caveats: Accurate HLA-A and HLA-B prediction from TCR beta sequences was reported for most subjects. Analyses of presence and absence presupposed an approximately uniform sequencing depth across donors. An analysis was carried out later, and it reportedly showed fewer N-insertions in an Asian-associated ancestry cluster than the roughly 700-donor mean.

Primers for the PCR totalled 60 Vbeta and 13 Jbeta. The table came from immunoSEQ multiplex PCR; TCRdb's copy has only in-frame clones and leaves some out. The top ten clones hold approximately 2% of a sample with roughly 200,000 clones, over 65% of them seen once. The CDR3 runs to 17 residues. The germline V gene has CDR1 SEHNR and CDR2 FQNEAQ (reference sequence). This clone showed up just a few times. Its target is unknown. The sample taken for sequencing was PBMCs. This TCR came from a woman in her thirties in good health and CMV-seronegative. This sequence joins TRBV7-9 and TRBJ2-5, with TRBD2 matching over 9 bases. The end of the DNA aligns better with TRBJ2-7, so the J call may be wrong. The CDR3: CASSPGTSPQSSYEQYF. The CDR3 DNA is TGTGCCAGCAGCCCAGGGACTAGCCCACAAAGCTCCTACGAGCAGTACTTC.